These 12 T cell receptor beta chains originate from one sample sequenced in a study of Graves' ophthalmopathy and Graves' hyperthyroidism. CDR3 regions of TCR beta were amplified from RNA transcripts. HTBI primers were used in a first-round RT-PCR, which preceded a second-round multiplex PCR. TCRdb re-called the multiplex PCR reads with MiXCR, one entry per CDR3 protein. The sample includes approximately 160,000 distinct CDR3 sequences, around two fifths of them seen just once. Material: peripheral blood. The source is a woman in her thirties or forties with Graves' ophthalmopathy.

There are many counts of this clonotype. The chain carries TRBV7-2 and TRBJ2-7; D is undetermined. Germline assignment: CDR1 SGHTA and CDR2 FQGNSA. The V end was cut by 2 bases, the J end by 2 bases, with 13 bases between. The CDR3 totals 15 residues. DNA of the CDR3: TGTGCCAGCAGCTTATCCCCCTCCAGCACCTACGAGCAGTACTTC. Protein product: CASSLSPSSTYEQYF.

This clonotype appeared many times. The chain joins TRBV4-1 to TRBJ1-6; 8 bases fit TRBD1. Germline V CDR1 and CDR2: MGHRA, YSYEKL. The CDR3 spans 16 residues. The ends lost 4 bases at V and 4 bases at J; junction bases unmatched: 6. The CDR3 nucleotides read TGCGCCAGCAGCCGAACCGGGACAGGATATAATTCACCCCTCCACTTT. Translated: CASSRTGTGYNSPLHF.

The J gene is TRBJ2-7, the V gene TRBV6-5; D unclear. The CDR3 is made up of 14 amino acids. V dropped 0 bases and J dropped 0 bases, with 6 bases sitting between them. The germline V gene has CDR1 MNHEY and CDR2 SVGAGI. CDR3 amino acids: CASSYSSRSYEQYF. CDR3 nucleotide sequence: TGTGCCAGCAGTTACTCGAGCCGCTCCTACGAGCAGTACTTC.

The table lists this clonotype with many counts. The rearrangement joins TRBV7-3 to TRBJ2-7, with D unclear. This CDR3 spans 15 amino acids. Trimming pared 1 base from V and 2 bases from J, leaving 12 bases between. Germline loops: CDR1 SGHTA, CDR2 FQGTGA. CDR3 bases: TGTGCCAGCAGCTTAAGACCAGCCGTGACCTACGAGCAGTACTTC. Protein: CASSLRPAVTYEQYF.

This clonotype came up many times. The chain is built from TRBV19 and TRBJ1-2; no firm D call. CDR3 length: 12 residues. V dropped 6 bases and J dropped 8 bases, with 13 bases sitting between them. CDR1 is LNHDA, CDR2 SQIVND, per germline (reference sequence). CDR3 sequence: CASSRESRGYTF. CDR3 coding DNA: TGTGCCAGTAGCCGGGAGTCCCGCGGCTACACCTTC.

Worth noting for this clonotype: A read error may account for a junction end that differs from germline. The rearrangement links TRBV4-2 to TRBJ1-1; D gene ambiguous. The CDR3 contains 15 residues. Germline V gene sequence: CDR1 LGHNA, CDR2 YNFKEQ. CDR3 loop: CASKARTRENAEAFF. The CDR3 nucleotides are TGTGCCAGCAAAGCACGGACTAGGGAGAACGCTGAAGCTTTCTTT.

The sample holds many counts of this clonotype. This chain links TRBV12-3 or TRBV12-4 with TRBJ1-6; D gene uncertain. The CDR3 is 18 residues long. V dropped 5 bases and J dropped 8 bases, with 25 bases sitting between them. CDR3 sequence reads: CASSPRRHLERRDSPLHF. The CDR3 DNA sequence: TGTGCCAGCAGTCCCCGCCGGCACCTCGAACGACGGGATTCACCCCTCCACTTT.

This clonotype has a count of ten or more. This chain links TRBV7-8 with TRBJ1-3; D is perhaps TRBD1 (5 bases). Germline lookup yields CDR1 SGHVS and CDR2 FQNEAQ. Trimming shortened V by 5 bases and J by 0 bases, and 8 bases separated the two germline ends. The CDR3 is made up of 14 amino acids. CDR3 DNA sequence: TGTGCCAGCAGCCGAGACAGCTCTGGAAACACCATATATTTT. Protein product: CASSRDSSGNTIYF.

This clonotype was seen repeatedly, ten times or more. This rearrangement joins TRBV12-5 to TRBJ2-7, with a weak D call TRBD2 (6 bases). The CDR3 spans 13 residues. The V gene lost 5 bases and the J gene lost 6 bases, with 14 bases spanning the gap. Per the germline V gene, CDR1 is LGHNT and CDR2 is FRNRAP. The CDR3 is CASGNGEDREQYF. The CDR3 DNA reads as TGTGCTAGTGGTAACGGGGAGGACCGCGAGCAGTACTTC.

This clonotype appeared a few times. The rearrangement links TRBV6-1 to TRBJ1-5; D call uncertain. V lost 2 bases and J lost 1, with 12 bases in between. Germline CDR1 and CDR2: MNHNS and SASEGT. The CDR3 has 16 residues. CDR3 amino acids: CASSEFWSDSNQPQHF. In DNA, the CDR3 is TGTGCCAGCAGTGAATTTTGGTCCGACAGCAATCAGCCCCAGCATTTT.

The gene calls are TRBV4-2 and TRBJ2-5, with 12 bases matching TRBD1. V shed 2 bases, J shed 5 bases, and the junction held 3 bases outside the gene matches. The CDR3 contains 15 residues. Germline CDR1 reads LGHNA; CDR2 reads YNFKEQ. The CDR3 coding sequence is TGTGCCAGCAGCCAACCGGGACAGGGGGCCGAGACCCAGTACTTC. Translation: CASSQPGQGAETQYF.

This clonotype appeared many times. The chain uses TRBV7-2 and TRBJ2-7; possible D gene TRBD1, 5 bases. This CDR3 has 15 amino acids. Trimming cost V 1 base and J 6 bases, with 16 bases left between them. Germline V gene lookup returns CDR1 SGHTA and CDR2 FQGNSA. CDR3 sequence: CASSLGQTGFPEQYF. The CDR3 coding sequence is TGTGCCAGCAGCTTAGGACAGACGGGTTTTCCCGAGCAGTACTTC.